The 22 T cell receptor beta chains below come from one sample, sequenced in a study of response to subunit inactivated influenza vaccine (dated by TCRdb to the late 2010s). The library was produced with RT-PCR. TCRdb lists the instrument as Illumina HiSeq 2500. The public sequencing data were trimmed at Q25 with fastp and processed into clonotypes with MiXCR by TCRdb, which kept only in-frame beta chains. Rows with a matching CDR3 protein are joined into one entry that keeps the most common DNA and genes. Counted in this sample were about 520,000 distinct CDR3 sequences; about 7.2% of them appeared once. The biggest ten clones account for around 13% of the sample. The sequenced sample was PBMCs from blood, obtained around 25 months after vaccination. These receptors all come from a man in his fifties or sixties who received an inactivated influenza vaccine. Donor details come from another sample of the same person, matched by shared clones.

J is TRBJ1-4 and V is TRBV27; D might be TRBD1 (5 bases). CDR3 size: 14 residues. V was clipped by 5 bases and J by 4 bases, with 11 bases between them. Germline CDR1 MNHEY, CDR2 SMNVEV (reference sequence). CDR3 nucleotides: TGTGCCAGCAGTAGGAGACAGAATAATGAAAAACTGTTTTTT. This translates into CASSRRQNNEKLFF.

Ten or more counts support this clonotype. The rearrangement links TRBV7-9 to TRBJ1-4; tentative D call: TRBD1 (6 bases). Germline V gene data show CDR1 as SEHNR and CDR2 as FQNEAQ (reference sequence). The V gene lost 5 bases and the J gene lost 7 bases, with 14 bases spanning the gap. This CDR3 has 14 amino acids. Here the CDR3 reads CASSNRGGGEKLFF. The CDR3 DNA follows: TGTGCCAGCAGCAATCGAGGGGGTGGTGAAAAACTGTTTTTT.

This clonotype was counted at least ten times. This chain links TRBV6-5 with TRBJ2-2, with D possibly matching TRBD2 (6 bases). The germline V gene encodes CDR1 MNHEY and CDR2 SVGAGI. The V end lost 0 bases, the J end lost 4 bases, and 15 bases lay between the germline ends. This CDR3 has 17 residues. CDR3 sequence reads: CASSYSRQRVPTGELFF. The CDR3 DNA is TGTGCCAGCAGTTACTCGCGTCAGCGGGTGCCCACCGGGGAGCTGTTTTTT.

Details on this clonotype: This clone may be a read error of a much larger clone one base away. The V gene is TRBV12-3 or TRBV12-4, the J gene TRBJ1-2; 8 nucleotides agree with TRBD1. The CDR3 sequence is 17 residues long. CDR3 protein: CTSIPDRASTLNYGYTF. Written as DNA, the CDR3 is TGTACCAGCATCCCGGACAGGGCTAGTACCCTAAACTATGGCTACACCTTC.

The rearrangement joins TRBV7-8 to TRBJ2-1, with D maybe TRBD2 (7 bases). This CDR3 contains 15 residues. Germline V gene data show CDR1 as SGHVS and CDR2 as FQNEAQ. Trimming removed 2 bases from V and 8 bases from J, with 16 bases in between. The CDR3 DNA sequence: TGTGCCAGCAGCTTACGTGGGGGGGCGTACCATGAGCAGTTCTTC. Amino acid sequence: CASSLRGGAYHEQFF.

This clonotype was seen a handful of times. This CDR3 reads CASSIGGIAEAFF. CDR3 nucleotide sequence: TGTGCCAGTAGTATAGGGGGTATCGCTGAAGCTTTCTTT. J is TRBJ1-1 and V is TRBV19; D is ambiguous. V lost 1 base and J 6 bases, leaving 9 bases between the germline ends. This CDR3 region has 13 residues. CDR1 is LNHDA and CDR2 is SQIVND in the germline V gene (reference sequence).

The chain couples TRBV7-6 to TRBJ1-1; tentatively, D is TRBD1 (5 bases). Germline CDR1 is SGHVS and CDR2 is FNYEAQ. Trimming took 1 base from V and 1 from J, leaving 13 bases between them. The CDR3 runs to 16 residues. The CDR3 DNA follows: TGTGCCAGCAGCTTAGTAGCGCGTGGGGGGAACACTGAAGCTTTCTTT. Translated: CASSLVARGGNTEAFF.

This sequence joins TRBV5-6 and TRBJ1-2; unclear D gene. Germline V lookup: CDR1 SGHDT, CDR2 YYEEEE. The ends were cut back, 4 bases at V and 0 bases at J, with 16 bases in the middle. The CDR3 extends over 16 amino acids. This CDR3 is CASSRAAMGANYGYTF. The CDR3 bases are TGTGCCAGCAGCCGTGCTGCAATGGGAGCTAACTATGGCTACACCTTC.

This rearrangement joins TRBV7-8 to TRBJ1-5, with D possibly matching TRBD1 (6 bases). Germline V gene data show CDR1 as SGHVS and CDR2 as FQNEAQ. The V end was cut by 6 bases, the J end by 7 bases, with 22 bases between. CDR3 length: 16 amino acids. This chain's CDR3 is CASSKSRGVSNQPQHF. In DNA, the CDR3 is TGTGCCAGCAGTAAGAGCAGGGGAGTCTCGAACCAGCCCCAGCATTTT.

Only a few counts were recorded for this clonotype. The chain carries TRBV20-1 and TRBJ2-5; 10 bases are a match to TRBD2. With 5 bases clipped from V and 4 bases from J, the junction kept 16 bases outside the gene matches. The CDR3 has 17 amino acids. Germline values: CDR1 DFQATT, CDR2 SNEGSKA (reference sequence). This CDR3 reads CSAPSGASGRAGETQYF. CDR3 DNA: TGCAGTGCTCCTTCTGGGGCCAGCGGGAGGGCCGGAGAGACCCAGTACTTC.

V gene TRBV4-3 combines with J gene TRBJ2-7, with TRBD1 matching over 9 bases. Trimming cost V 0 bases and J 6 bases; bases outside gene matches: 12. This CDR3 region has 17 residues. Germline CDR1 LGHNA, CDR2 YSLEER. The DNA for the CDR3 is TGCGCCAGCAGCCAAGAAGTGGGACAGGGAGTACGAGGCGAGCAGTACTTC. Its translation: CASSQEVGQGVRGEQYF.

J is TRBJ2-7 and V is TRBV7-9, with D maybe TRBD1 (6 bases). CDR3 length: 15 residues. Germline CDR1 and CDR2: SEHNR and FQNEAQ (reference sequence). V was shortened by 1 base and J by 4 bases, with 14 bases between the two germline ends. CDR3 DNA: TGTGCCAGCAGCTTAGTTTCAGGGGTAGGATACGAGCAGTACTTC. Protein: CASSLVSGVGYEQYF.

The CDR3 DNA reads as TGTGCCAGCAGTGACTATACAGGCGCGGGCTACAATGAGCAGTTCTTC. It encodes CASSDYTGAGYNEQFF. J is TRBJ2-1 and V is TRBV25-1, with D perhaps TRBD1 or TRBD2 (5 bases each). CDR3 length equals 16 residues. The V end was cut by 3 bases, the J end by 3 bases, with 15 bases between. CDR1 and CDR2 (germline): MGHDK, SYGVNS.

This clonotype was detected a few times. Written as DNA, the CDR3 is TGTGCCATCAGGGAACAGGGAAAGAACACTGAAGCTTTCTTT. Protein: CAIREQGKNTEAFF. The chain joins TRBV10-3 to TRBJ1-1, with a tentative D call TRBD1 (6 bases). Trimming pared 6 bases from V and 1 base from J, leaving 12 bases between. Germline values: CDR1 ENHRY, CDR2 SYGVKD. The CDR3 contains 14 residues.

The sample holds a few counts of this clonotype. V gene TRBV11-1 combines with J gene TRBJ2-7, with 7 bases lining up with TRBD1. The CDR3 length is 15 residues. Trimming removed 5 bases from V and 3 bases from J; junction bases left unmatched: 10. Germline V gene data show CDR1 as SGHAT and CDR2 as FQDESV (reference sequence). CDR3 coding DNA: TGTGCCAGCAGCCCAGGGACAGACCAAATCTACGAGCAGTACTTC. Amino acid sequence: CASSPGTDQIYEQYF.

This clonotype occurred many times. This chain links TRBV12-3 or TRBV12-4 with TRBJ2-1; 8 positions match TRBD1. The trim removed 6 bases at V and 10 bases at J, leaving 11 bases unmatched. There are 14 residues in the CDR3. CDR3 coding DNA: TGTGCCAGCAGCCCAGGGGGCCGGGGCAGCGAGCAGTTCTTC. Protein sequence: CASSPGGRGSEQFF.

The gene calls are TRBV20-1 and TRBJ1-2; TRBD1 matches at 7 bases. From germline, CDR1 is DFQATT and CDR2 SNEGSKA (reference sequence). V trimming: 2 bases; J trimming: 10 bases; junction bases outside the gene matches: 10. The CDR3 is made up of 13 amino acids. The chain's CDR3 is CSARQTGSGPYTF. CDR3 in DNA: TGCAGTGCTAGACAGACAGGGTCGGGCCCCTACACCTTC.

This clonotype was picked up one time. A much larger clone differs from this one at a single base, so this may be a read error. The rearrangement joins TRBV10-1 to TRBJ1-5; a possible D gene is TRBD1 (6 bases). Germline V gene sequence: CDR1 WNHNN, CDR2 SYGVQD (reference sequence). Trimming took 1 base from V and 1 from J, leaving 20 bases between them. CDR3 length equals 19 residues. The CDR3 reads CASSEYWVGAGGSNQPQHF. DNA of the CDR3: TGCGCCAGCAGTGAGTACTGGGTGGGGGCCGGGGGAAGCAATCAGCCCCAGCATTTT.

A remark on this clonotype: One junction end disagrees with the germline gene, perhaps due to a read error. V and J are TRBV7-7 and TRBJ2-1; TRBD2 is a possible D gene (7 bases). The CDR3 has 14 residues. Germline CDR1 and CDR2: SSHAT and FNYEAQ (reference sequence). Here the CDR3 DNA reads TGTGCTAGCAGCTTAGCGTCGGGGGGCTATGAGCAGTTCTTC. As protein: CASSLASGGYEQFF.

This chain connects TRBV16 to TRBJ1-4; possible D gene TRBD1, 5 bases. Per germline, CDR1 KGHSY and CDR2 FQNENV. The CDR3 contains 14 residues. The V and J ends lost 2 bases and 8 bases respectively, with 12 bases between them. CDR3 nucleotides: TGTGCCAGCAGCCAAACCAGGGTTGGCGAAAAACTGTTTTTT. Encoded protein: CASSQTRVGEKLFF.

V gene TRBV7-9 combines with J gene TRBJ2-5, with TRBD1 as a possible D gene (6 bases). V was shortened by 6 bases and J by 5 bases, with 13 bases between the two germline ends. The CDR3 has 13 residues. Germline V gene data show CDR1 as SEHNR and CDR2 as FQNEAQ (reference sequence). The CDR3, as DNA: TGTGCCAGCAGAAACAGGGATAGGGAGACCCAGTACTTC. This codes for CASRNRDRETQYF.

This clonotype showed up just a few times. V gene TRBV20-1 combines with J gene TRBJ2-4; 7 bases are shared with TRBD2. The CDR3 extends over 14 amino acids. Trimming at V came to 7 bases and at J to 8 bases, leaving 14 bases not matched to a gene. Germline V CDR1 and CDR2: DFQATT, SNEGSKA (reference sequence). The CDR3 loop is CSVHLAAGEDIQYF. CDR3 nucleotide sequence: TGCAGTGTCCACCTAGCGGCCGGGGAGGACATTCAGTACTTC.